This TCR beta chain was sequenced for a study of T cells in Graves' hyperthyroidism and ophthalmopathy. Enrolled ophthalmopathy patients presented with a Clinical Activity Score of at least 3, a NOSPECS grade of at least 4, and disease duration under 3 months. Clinicians diagnosed patients from clinical symptoms, serum thyroxine and TRAb, thyroid ultrasound and orbital computed tomography. A remark on this clonotype: The antigen remains unidentified.

This CDR3 contains 18 residues. J gave up 3 bases and V 6 bases, and 14 bases lay outside the gene matches. CDR1 is LNHDA and CDR2 is SQIVND in the germline V gene (reference sequence). Findings and caveats of the study: The model anticipated ophthalmopathy a median approximately 6.7 months pre-onset.

Researchers amplified the TCR beta CDR3 regions from RNA transcripts. Researchers ran a first-round RT-PCR on the TCR CDR3 using the HTBI primer set. TCRdb itself ran the multiplex PCR reads through MiXCR, one entry per CDR3 protein. Counted here are a few hundred thousand distinct CDR3 sequences, less than 25% occurring once; the ten biggest clones make up 45% to 55%. The sequence was obtained from a woman in her sixties or seventies with Graves' ophthalmopathy. The V gene is TRBV19, the J gene TRBJ2-2, with 9 bases aligning to TRBD2. Sequenced input: blood. In nucleotides, the CDR3 is TGTGCCAGTAGCGCTCCCAGCGGACTAGCGTGGGACACCGGGGAGCTGTTTTTT. Protein sequence: CASSAPSGLAWDTGELFF.